One T cell receptor beta chain is described in this entry. The antigen is unknown. In germline, CDR1 is MNHNS, CDR2 SASEGT. V shed 6 bases, J shed 5 bases, and the junction held 12 bases outside the gene matches. The CDR3 runs to 15 residues. Primers included in the PCR were 60 Vbeta and 13 Jbeta primers. Clones were read by immunoSEQ multiplex PCR, and TCRdb kept only the in-frame ones, dropping some. The repertoire holds approximately 81,000 clones, with under 80% as singletons. This entry is derived from a study of cytomegalovirus exposure and HLA in healthy donors. Turning to the study itself: In an earlier analysis, 117 million unique TCR beta sequences were found from some 200 million T cells. Study results and limitations: The study flagged about 150 TCR beta chains as cytomegalovirus-associated. The classifier, whose performance was assessed in both the original and validation cohorts, reportedly diagnosed cytomegalovirus status with high specificity and sensitivity. Most TCRs appeared rarely, but some public TCRs recurred in many donors.

This chain links TRBV6-1 with TRBJ2-5; the match to TRBD1 covers 7 bases. The source of this sequence is a man between 40 and 49 years old in good health and CMV-seropositive. Sequencing was carried out using PBMCs. The CDR3 region has the DNA TGTGCCAGCAGCGATGGGACAGCACCCGGGGAGACCCAGTACTTC. Protein: CASSDGTAPGETQYF.